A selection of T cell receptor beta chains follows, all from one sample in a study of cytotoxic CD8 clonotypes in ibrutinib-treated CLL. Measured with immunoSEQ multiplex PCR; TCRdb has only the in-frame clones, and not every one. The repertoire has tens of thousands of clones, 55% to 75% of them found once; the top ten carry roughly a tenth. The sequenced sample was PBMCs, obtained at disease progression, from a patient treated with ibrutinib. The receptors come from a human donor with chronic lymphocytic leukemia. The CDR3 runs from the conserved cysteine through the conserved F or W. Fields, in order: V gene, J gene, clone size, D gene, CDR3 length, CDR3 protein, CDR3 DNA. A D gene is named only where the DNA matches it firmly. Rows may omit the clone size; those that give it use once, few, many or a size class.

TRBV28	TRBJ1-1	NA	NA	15	CASSLMGGRNTEAFF	TGTGCCAGCAGTTTAATGGGAGGGCGGAACACTGAAGCTTTCTTT
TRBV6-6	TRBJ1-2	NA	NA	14	CASSSNGAGPGYTF	TGTGCCAGCAGTTCTAACGGCGCAGGGCCCGGCTACACCTTC
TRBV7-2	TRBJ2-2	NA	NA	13	CASSREYTGELFF	TGTGCCAGCAGCCGAGAATACACCGGGGAGCTGTTTTTT
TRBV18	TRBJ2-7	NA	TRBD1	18	CASSTGFRTGKDLYEQYF	TGTGCCAGCTCGACTGGGTTTCGGACAGGGAAAGACCTCTACGAGCAGTACTTC
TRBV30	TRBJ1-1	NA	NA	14	CAWTQGLMNTEAFF	TGTGCCTGGACTCAGGGTCTCATGAACACTGAAGCTTTCTTT
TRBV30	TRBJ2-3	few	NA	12	CAWSVLAGAQYF	TGTGCCTGGAGTGTACTGGCCGGGGCGCAGTATTTT
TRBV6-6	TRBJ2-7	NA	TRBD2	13	CASRAGETYEQYF	TGTGCCAGCAGAGCGGGGGAGACCTACGAGCAGTACTTC
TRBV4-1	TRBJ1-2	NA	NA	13	CASSESPNYGYTF	TGCGCCAGCAGCGAAAGTCCAAACTATGGCTACACCTTC
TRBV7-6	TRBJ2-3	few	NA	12	CASSSTANTQYF	TGTGCCAGCAGCTCGACAGCGAATACGCAGTATTTT
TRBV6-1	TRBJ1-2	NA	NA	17	CASSEIANSEGFYGYTF	TGTGCCAGCAGTGAAATCGCTAACTCGGAGGGCTTCTATGGCTACACCTTC
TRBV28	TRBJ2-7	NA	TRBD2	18	CASTRLAGKGPIIYEQYF	TGTGCCAGCACCCGACTAGCGGGAAAAGGCCCCATAATCTACGAGCAGTACTTC
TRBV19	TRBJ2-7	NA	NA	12	CASSSGAYEQYF	TGTGCCAGTAGTTCGGGGGCCTACGAGCAGTACTTC
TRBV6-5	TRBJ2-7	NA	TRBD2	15	CASKLEVAGGYEQYF	TGTGCCAGCAAATTGGAGGTAGCGGGAGGTTACGAGCAGTACTTC
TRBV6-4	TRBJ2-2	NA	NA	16	CASSDSGGANTGELFF	TGTGCCAGCAGTGACTCGGGGGGCGCGAACACCGGGGAGCTGTTTTTT
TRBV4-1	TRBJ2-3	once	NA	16	CASSWDSSGGADTQYF	TGCGCCAGCAGTTGGGACTCCTCCGGGGGCGCAGATACGCAGTATTTT
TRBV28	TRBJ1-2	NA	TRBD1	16	CASSLANQGQAYGYTF	TGTGCCAGCAGTTTAGCCAACCAGGGACAGGCCTATGGCTACACCTTC
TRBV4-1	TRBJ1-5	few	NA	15	CASSQAGGGNQPQHF	TGCGCCAGCAGCCAAGCGGGGGGCGGCAATCAGCCCCAGCATTTT
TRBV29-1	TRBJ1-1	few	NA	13	CSVERMGNTEAFF	TGCAGCGTTGAAAGAATGGGGAACACTGAAGCTTTCTTT
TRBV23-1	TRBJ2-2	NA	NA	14	CASSQRGDTGELFF	TGCGCCAGCAGTCAAAGAGGGGACACCGGGGAGCTGTTTTTT
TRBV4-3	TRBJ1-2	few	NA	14	CASSPTFWGYGYTF	TGCGCCAGCAGCCCTACATTCTGGGGCTATGGCTACACCTTC
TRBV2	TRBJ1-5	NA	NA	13	CASGTQDTQPQHF	TGTGCCAGCGGCACCCAGGACACTCAGCCCCAGCATTTT
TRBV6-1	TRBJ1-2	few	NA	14	CASREAPYGYGYTF	TGTGCCAGCAGGGAAGCGCCATATGGCTATGGCTACACCTTC
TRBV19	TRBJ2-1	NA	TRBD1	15	CASSIGSAQGFEQFF	TGTGCCAGTAGTATAGGATCAGCACAGGGGTTTGAGCAGTTCTTC
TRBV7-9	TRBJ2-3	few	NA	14	CASSLTRSVNTQYF	TGTGCCAGCAGCTTAACGAGGAGTGTGAATACGCAGTATTTT
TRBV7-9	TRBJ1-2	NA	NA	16	CASSQRGAAPFYGYTF	TGTGCCAGCAGCCAACGGGGGGCAGCACCATTCTATGGCTACACCTTC
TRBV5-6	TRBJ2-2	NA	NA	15	CASSFWRENTGELFF	TGTGCCAGCAGCTTTTGGAGGGAGAACACCGGGGAGCTGTTTTTT
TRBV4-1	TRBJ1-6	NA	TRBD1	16	CASSQFGQGYNSPLHF	TGCGCCAGCAGCCAATTCGGACAGGGGTATAATTCACCCCTCCACTTT
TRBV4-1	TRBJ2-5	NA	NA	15	CASSQGLTGQETQYF	TGCGCCAGCAGCCAAGGCCTGACAGGACAAGAGACCCAGTACTTC
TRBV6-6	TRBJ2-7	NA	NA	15	CASSLQTGGNYEQYF	TGTGCCAGCAGTCTCCAGACAGGAGGGAACTACGAGCAGTACTTC
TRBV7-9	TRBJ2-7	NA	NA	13	CASSFGAIDEQYF	TGTGCCAGCAGCTTCGGGGCCATCGACGAGCAGTACTTC
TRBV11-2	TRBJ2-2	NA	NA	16	CASSQIHLVSTGELFF	TGTGCCAGCAGCCAGATTCACCTAGTGAGCACCGGGGAGCTGTTTTTT
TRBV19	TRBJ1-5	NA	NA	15	CASSNQGLGNQPQHF	TGTGCCAGTAGTAACCAGGGTTTGGGCAATCAGCCCCAGCATTTT
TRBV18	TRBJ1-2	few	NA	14	CASKTGSINYGYTF	TGTGCCAGCAAAACCGGGAGCATTAACTATGGCTACACCTTC
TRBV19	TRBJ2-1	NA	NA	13	CASSIRLYNEQFF	TGTGCCAGTAGTATCCGCCTCTACAATGAGCAGTTCTTC
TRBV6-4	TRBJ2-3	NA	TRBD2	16	CASSDSSGRATDTQYF	TGTGCCAGCAGTGACTCTAGCGGGAGGGCCACAGATACGCAGTATTTT
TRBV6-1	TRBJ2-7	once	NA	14	CASSGPGSNYEQYF	TGTGCCAGCAGTGGCCCCGGGAGCAACTACGAGCAGTACTTC